Listed below are T cell receptor beta chains from one sample, sequenced in a study of T cells in Graves' hyperthyroidism and ophthalmopathy. TCRdb reprocessed the multiplex PCR reads with MiXCR, giving one entry per CDR3 protein. Of 200,000 to 300,000 distinct CDR3 sequences in the sample, over 20% were seen once. Specimen: blood. The receptors come from a woman between 40 and 50 years old with Graves' ophthalmopathy. CDR3s include the opening cysteine and the closing phenylalanine or tryptophan. The D gene is left open where the match is weak. Expanded clones are given a class, and other clones once, few, many or no size at all.

clone size,J gene,V gene,D gene,CDR3 DNA,CDR3 protein
many,TRBJ1-1,TRBV5-1,NA,TGCGCCAGCAGCTTGGAGACCGGGAGCAACACTGAAGCTTTCTTT,CASSLETGSNTEAFF
NA,TRBJ1-2,TRBV6-4,TRBD1,TGTGCCAGCAGTGGCGACAGGGGGCAATATGGCTACACCTTC,CASSGDRGQYGYTF
many,TRBJ1-2,TRBV6-1,TRBD1,TGTGCCAGCAGTGCCCCGACAGGGGGGATCTATGGCTACACCTTC,CASSAPTGGIYGYTF
NA,TRBJ1-1,TRBV12-3/TRBV12-4,TRBD1,TGTGCCAACAGGACAGGGGGGGCAATGAACACTGAGGCTTTCTTT,CANRTGGAMNTEAFF
many,TRBJ1-3,TRBV28,NA,TGTGCCAGCAGTTTAGTCAGGTTTTTTTCTGGAAACACCATATATTTT,CASSLVRFFSGNTIYF
many,TRBJ2-5,TRBV10-3,TRBD2,TGTGCCATCAGAAATAGCGGGAGCGGGGAGACCCAGTACTTC,CAIRNSGSGETQYF
few,TRBJ2-7,TRBV11-2,TRBD2,TGTGCCAGCAGTACGTGGGCGGGGGGCTACGAGCAGTACTTC,CASSTWAGGYEQYF
many,TRBJ1-1,TRBV18,NA,TGTGCCAGCTCACGCACTAGTTTCGACACTGAAGCTTTCTTT,CASSRTSFDTEAFF
many,TRBJ2-7,TRBV2,TRBD1,TGTGCCAGCAGTGCAGGACAGGCCTACGAGCAGTACTTC,CASSAGQAYEQYF
NA,TRBJ2-7,TRBV7-8,NA,TGTGCCAGCAGCCTCCGGGACTCTATCTACGAGCAGTACTTC,CASSLRDSIYEQYF
few,TRBJ2-5,TRBV7-3,TRBD2,TGTGCCAGCAGACCATGGGAGGGTCGGGAGACCCAGTACTTC,CASRPWEGRETQYF
NA,TRBJ1-1,TRBV19,TRBD1,TGTGCCAGTAGTATTGGCTTTGACAGGGTGAACACTGAAGCTTTCTTT,CASSIGFDRVNTEAFF
many,TRBJ1-5,TRBV6-4,NA,TGTGCCAGCAGTCCCAGCGGACAGAATCAGCCCCAGCATTTT,CASSPSGQNQPQHF
many,TRBJ2-5,TRBV9,TRBD1,TGTGCCAGCAGCGTAGAGGACAGGGGGCACCAAGAGACCCAGTACTTC,CASSVEDRGHQETQYF
NA,TRBJ1-4,TRBV5-1,NA,TGCGCCAGCAGCTTGGAGGGGCGCTCTAATGAAAAACTGTTTTTT,CASSLEGRSNEKLFF
NA,TRBJ1-5,TRBV28,NA,TGTGCCAGCAGCCCTACCGGGGGGGCGAGCAATCAGCCCCAGCATTTT,CASSPTGGASNQPQHF
NA,TRBJ2-5,TRBV29-1,TRBD1,TGCAGCGTTGACGATGGACAGGGCTTGAAAGAGACCCAGTACTTC,CSVDDGQGLKETQYF
NA,TRBJ2-2,TRBV6-1,NA,TGTGCCAGCAGTGGGAGGACAGCTACCGGGGAGCTGTTTTTT,CASSGRTATGELFF
few,TRBJ2-1,TRBV6-5,NA,TGTGCCAGCAGTTACCAGGGGGGCGGGGGTACTAACAATGAGCAGTTCTTC,CASSYQGGGGTNNEQFF
many,TRBJ2-7,TRBV2,TRBD2,TGTGCCAGCAGTGAAGCTACACTAGCGGGCCCCTCCTACGAGCAGTACTTC,CASSEATLAGPSYEQYF
many,TRBJ1-1,TRBV12-3/TRBV12-4,NA,TGTGCCAGCAGAAATGGGGCAGCAAACACTGAAGCTTTCTTT,CASRNGAANTEAFF
many,TRBJ2-7,TRBV20-1,NA,TGCAGTGCTAGTTCGGACCCCCCTGGCGAGCAGTACTTC,CSASSDPPGEQYF
many,TRBJ2-5,TRBV28,NA,TGTGCCAGCAGTTTGGTAGGGGACGGGGAGACCCAGTACTTC,CASSLVGDGETQYF
many,TRBJ2-6,TRBV19,NA,TGTGCCAGTAGTATAAGCTCTGGGGCCAACGTCCTGACTTTC,CASSISSGANVLTF
many,TRBJ2-5,TRBV2,NA,TGTGCCAGCAGTGAAGATCGGGTAGCGGCCCAAGAGACCCAGTACTTC,CASSEDRVAAQETQYF
many,TRBJ1-5,TRBV6-4,NA,TGTGCCAGCAGCCCCAGGGGAGGTTCCAATCAGCCCCAGCATTTT,CASSPRGGSNQPQHF
NA,TRBJ2-7,TRBV5-5,NA,TGTGCCGGCAGCTTGGTTTCCAGGTCAACCTCCTACGAGCAGTACTTC,CAGSLVSRSTSYEQYF
NA,TRBJ1-6,TRBV3-1,TRBD1,TGTGCCAGCGGTCAAGACAGGGGTAATTCACCCCTCCACTTT,CASGQDRGNSPLHF
many,TRBJ2-7,TRBV6-5,NA,TGTGCCAGCAGTTACGGAGAGGTACTTCTAAAGTACGAGCAGTACTTC,CASSYGEVLLKYEQYF
many,TRBJ2-7,TRBV24-1,NA,TGTGCCACCAGTGAAGCAGGTAACTCCTACGAGCAGTACTTC,CATSEAGNSYEQYF
many,TRBJ2-3,TRBV7-6,TRBD2,TGTGCCAGCAGCTACGGCCAGCGGGAGGGCATGACAGATACGCAGTATTTT,CASSYGQREGMTDTQYF
NA,TRBJ2-7,TRBV5-1,NA,TGCGCCAGCACGCACTCTGGGCAGGGGGGCAACGAGCAGTACTTC,CASTHSGQGGNEQYF
many,TRBJ2-7,TRBV3-1,TRBD2,TGTGCCAGCAGCTCTAAAGGCCTAAAGACTAGCGGGAGCCCCTACGAGCAGTACTTC,CASSSKGLKTSGSPYEQYF